The 5 T cell receptor beta chains below all came from one sample that was sequenced in a study of blood T cell repertoires in COVID-19. TCRdb's copy holds only in-frame clones and misses some; the assay was immunoSEQ multiplex PCR. The data show about 230,000 clones, with over 65% seen just once and under 3% held by the top ten. Sequencing input: peripheral blood. The receptor set was obtained from a woman in her 70s with active or convalescent COVID-19.

This clone appeared a few times. The germline gene is not matched at one end of the junction; a read error may be the cause. The J gene is TRBJ1-2, the V gene TRBV7-8; weak D call: TRBD1 (5 bases). The CDR3 runs 11 residues. CDR1 is SGHVS and CDR2 is FQNEAQ in the germline V gene. The DNA of the CDR3 is TGTGCCAGCAGCTTAACTGGCAGGGCTAGCTTC. As protein: CASSLTGRASF.

In this sample, this clone turned up a few times. The J gene is TRBJ2-4, the V gene TRBV9; the match to TRBD1 covers 7 bases. Germline CDR1 is SGDLS and CDR2 is YYNGEE. CDR3 length: 19 amino acids. The trim removed 3 bases at V and 0 bases at J, leaving 15 bases unmatched. The CDR3: CASSAEDSDRPLAKNIQYF. CDR3 nucleotide sequence: TGTGCCAGCAGCGCCGAAGATTCGGACAGGCCTCTAGCCAAAAACATTCAGTACTTC.

The genes are TRBV3-1 (or the pseudogene TRBV3-2) and TRBJ1-5; D ambiguous. CDR3 size: 16 residues. Germline CDR1 reads LGHDT; CDR2 reads YNNKEL (reference sequence). V was pared by 0 bases and J by 7 bases, with 16 bases between. The CDR3 DNA follows: TGTGCCAGCAGCCAAGATCTCAGTGTGGGCGACCAGCCCCAGCATTTT. Amino acid sequence: CASSQDLSVGDQPQHF.

The chain combines TRBV10-3 with TRBJ2-5; D gene unclear. Trimming shortened V by 4 bases and J by 3 bases, and 6 bases separated the two germline ends. The CDR3 totals 12 residues. Per the germline V gene, CDR1 is ENHRY and CDR2 is SYGVKD. CDR3 protein: CAISVTEETQYF. The CDR3 DNA reads as TGTGCCATCAGTGTAACGGAAGAGACCCAGTACTTC.

The chain is built from TRBV15 and TRBJ2-3; 7 positions agree with TRBD2. V trimming: 7 bases; J trimming: 4 bases; junction bases outside the gene matches: 11. CDR3 length: 15 amino acids. Germline assignment: CDR1 LNHNV and CDR2 YYDKDF (reference sequence). The CDR3 DNA sequence: TGTGCCACCACCCCAGCGGCTAGCGGATCAGATACGCAGTATTTT. Amino acid sequence: CATTPAASGSDTQYF.